The clone carrying this T cell receptor (beta chain) was counted a few times. Antigen: not known. The germline gives CDR1 SGHAT, CDR2 FQDESV (reference sequence). The J segment lost 4 bases and the V segment lost 8 bases, leaving 18 bases of the junction unmatched. CDR3 length: 19 amino acids. This specimen belongs to a study of response to subunit inactivated influenza vaccine. Study-level findings and limits: Authors suggested each seasonal influenza vaccination recruits few new T cells.

MiXCR, run by TCRdb on the RT-PCR reads, gives a single entry per CDR3 protein. The data show approximately 520,000 distinct CDR3 sequences, with roughly 27% seen just once and around 1.8% held by the top ten. The chain employs TRBV11-1 and TRBJ2-3, with 13 nucleotides matching TRBD2. The sequencing used CD4+ T cells sorted from PBMCs, collected 4 to 6 days after vaccination. This clonotype was sampled from a man aged 45-65 years who received an inactivated influenza vaccine. The CDR3 here is CASATRLAGGLGPSDTQYF. CDR3 sequence (DNA): TGTGCCAGCGCCACCCGACTAGCGGGAGGTTTGGGTCCGTCAGATACGCAGTATTTT.